The 25 T cell receptor beta chains below come from one sample, sequenced in a study of blood T cell repertoires in COVID-19. TCRdb's table, derived via immunoSEQ multiplex PCR, lists solely in-frame clones and lacks some. Of 230,000 or so clones in the sample, roughly 80% were seen once. Sequencing input: peripheral blood. The receptors derive from a man between 50 and 59 years old with active or convalescent COVID-19.

In nucleotides, the CDR3 is TGTGCCAGCTCACCGTCGGGACAAGGGGACATTCAGTACTTC. Residues: CASSPSGQGDIQYF. The chain couples TRBV18 to TRBJ2-4, with a tentative D call TRBD1 (6 bases). The CDR3 consists of 14 residues. Per the germline V gene, CDR1 is KGHSH and CDR2 is LQKENI. Trimming pared 3 bases from V and 8 bases from J, leaving 14 bases between.

With regard to this clone: The same CDR3 can be traced to other DNA sequences in this sample. The chain couples TRBV7-9 to TRBJ2-7; 12 bases match TRBD1. Germline trimming cut 5 bases from V and 10 bases from J; bases unmatched to any gene: 9. Germline V lookup: CDR1 SEHNR, CDR2 FQNEAQ (reference sequence). There are 14 residues in the CDR3. In DNA form, the CDR3 reads TGTGCCAGCAGCCTGGGACAGGGGGCTGGTGAACAGTACTTC. Amino acid sequence: CASSLGQGAGEQYF.

V usage is TRBV29-1 and J usage is TRBJ2-2; no clear D gene. This CDR3 has 14 residues. CDR1 and CDR2 from the germline V gene are SQVTM and ANQGSEA. V was cut by 1 base and J by 3 bases, with 9 bases left in between. The CDR3 protein is CSVEGSLDTGELFF. The DNA for the CDR3 is TGCAGCGTTGAAGGCAGCCTAGACACCGGGGAGCTGTTTTTT.

The CDR3 region has the DNA TGTGCCAGCAGCCCCGGGGGGACTGAGTACAATGAGCAGTTCTTC. Protein: CASSPGGTEYNEQFF. V is TRBV7-2 and J is TRBJ2-1; 7 bases map to TRBD2. The CDR3 runs 15 residues. Germline CDR1 is SGHTA and CDR2 is FQGNSA. With 5 bases clipped from V and 4 bases from J, the junction kept 8 bases outside the gene matches.

The chain joins TRBV6-5 to TRBJ2-1; 7 bases are a match to TRBD1. The CDR3 consists of 15 residues. Germline V gives CDR1 MNHEY, CDR2 SVGAGI. V was clipped by 2 bases and J by 5 bases; unmatched bases: 6. CDR3 nucleotides: TGTGCCAGCAGTTACAGGGACAGAGCCAACAATGAGCAGTTCTTC. It encodes CASSYRDRANNEQFF.

The V gene is TRBV5-1, the J gene TRBJ1-6, with D uncertain. This CDR3 contains 15 residues. Trimming took off 0 bases at V and 3 bases at J, with 7 bases between the two ends. Germline CDR1 reads SGHRS; CDR2 reads YFSETQ. The CDR3 bases are TGCGCCAGCAGCTTGGCCCAGAACTATAATTCACCCCTCCACTTT. Translating it yields CASSLAQNYNSPLHF.

J is TRBJ1-3 and V is TRBV19; perhaps TRBD1 as D (6 bases). The V end lost 3 bases, the J end lost 0 bases, and 12 bases lay between the germline ends. The germline V gene has CDR1 LNHDA and CDR2 SQIVND (reference sequence). This CDR3 spans 16 amino acids. CDR3 region: CASSIRTESSGNTIYF. The CDR3 DNA sequence: TGTGCCAGTAGTATCCGGACAGAAAGCTCTGGAAACACCATATATTTT.

The genes are TRBV12-5 and TRBJ1-5; D unclear. Trimming took 6 bases from V and 5 from J, leaving 5 bases between them. The length of the CDR3 is 11 residues. CDR1 and CDR2 (germline): LGHNT, FRNRAP. CDR3 nucleotides: TGTGCTAGTGGACGGGATCAGCCCCAGCATTTT. It codes for CASGRDQPQHF.

The gene calls are TRBV5-6 and TRBJ1-6, with TRBD1 matching 9 bases. The CDR3 consists of 15 residues. With 1 base clipped from V and 14 bases from J, the junction kept 10 bases outside the gene matches. Germline CDR1 is SGHDT and CDR2 is YYEEEE. The CDR3, as DNA: TGTGCCAGCAGCTTGACTCGGACAGGGGTAGGGGCCCTCCACTTT. Amino acid sequence: CASSLTRTGVGALHF.

The chain employs TRBV2 and TRBJ1-2; 10 bases match TRBD1. The CDR3 loop spans 15 amino acids. The germline V gene has CDR1 SNHLY and CDR2 FYNNEI. V was pared by 7 bases and J by 8 bases, with 13 bases of the junction left unmatched. The CDR3 DNA is TGTGCCAGCACCTTTTCTCGACAGGGGGCGGAAGGCTACACCTTC. Its protein is CASTFSRQGAEGYTF.

The genes are TRBV28 and TRBJ1-1; 12 positions agree with TRBD1. The CDR3 has 15 residues. With 5 bases clipped from V and 11 bases from J, the junction kept 12 bases outside the gene matches. CDR1 and CDR2 from the germline V gene are MDHEN and SYDVKM. The CDR3, as DNA: TGTGCCAGCAGTCCTCCGGGACAGGGGGCCCTTGGGGCTTTCTTT. Amino acids: CASSPPGQGALGAFF.

A word on this clone: This same CDR3 is encoded by further DNA sequences in the sample. The chain is built from TRBV5-1 and TRBJ2-7; 9 nucleotides match TRBD2. This CDR3 has 16 residues. Germline CDR1 is SGHRS and CDR2 is YFSETQ. Trimming removed 3 bases from V and 6 bases from J; junction bases left unmatched: 13. CDR3: CASSYNLAGGSGEQYF. The CDR3 DNA is TGCGCCAGCAGCTATAATCTCGCGGGGGGGAGCGGCGAGCAGTACTTC.

Here the CDR3 reads CASSARGVEGKLFF. For the CDR3, the DNA is TGTGCCAGCAGTGCCAGGGGGGTGGAGGGGAAACTGTTTTTT. The chain has TRBV25-1 and TRBJ1-4, with 7 bases fitting TRBD1. CDR3 length: 14 residues. The trim removed 4 bases at V and 11 bases at J, leaving 10 bases unmatched. Germline values: CDR1 MGHDK, CDR2 SYGVNS.

V and J are TRBV5-6 and TRBJ2-5; D may be TRBD1 (5 bases). Between the trimmed V and J ends, which lost 6 bases and 3 bases, there was a span of 15 bases. The V gene's germline CDR1 is SGHDT and CDR2 YYEEEE. This CDR3 region has 14 residues. CDR3 coding DNA: TGTGCCAGCATCCGTCCAGGGTTGGAAGAGACCCAGTACTTC. As protein: CASIRPGLEETQYF.

Only one count was recorded for this clone. The chain joins TRBV28 to TRBJ1-5; TRBD1 agrees at 8 bases. The V segment lost 6 bases and the J segment 7 bases; nucleotides outside the gene matches: 17. Looked up from germline, CDR1 is MDHEN and CDR2 is SYDVKM. The CDR3 sequence is 17 residues long. The CDR3 region is CASRRGGTGPSRQPQHF. CDR3 bases: TGTGCCAGCAGGAGGGGAGGGACAGGCCCTTCGAGGCAGCCCCAGCATTTT.

V usage is TRBV7-2 and J usage is TRBJ2-7, with 10 nucleotides matching TRBD1. CDR1 is SGHTA and CDR2 is FQGNSA in the germline V gene. The CDR3 totals 15 residues. The trim removed 5 bases at V and 5 bases at J, leaving 9 bases unmatched. The CDR3 loop reads CASSIPRQGAHEQYF. DNA for the CDR3: TGTGCCAGCAGCATACCGCGACAGGGGGCCCACGAGCAGTACTTC.

V and J are TRBV10-3 and TRBJ2-1; a possible D gene is TRBD2 (5 bases). Germline CDR1 ENHRY, CDR2 SYGVKD. The CDR3 has 15 amino acids. The V end was cut by 1 base, the J end by 0 bases, with 7 bases between. This CDR3 reads CAISELAPSYNEQFF. Here the CDR3 DNA reads TGTGCCATCAGTGAGTTAGCGCCCTCCTACAATGAGCAGTTCTTC.

The chain combines TRBV4-2 with TRBJ2-1, with 9 nucleotides matching TRBD2. Germline CDR1 reads LGHNA; CDR2 reads YNFKEQ. The CDR3 is 16 residues long. The V and J ends lost 0 bases and 7 bases, in that order; junction bases with no gene match: 7. CDR3 nucleotide sequence: TGTGCCAGCAGCCAAGATTTCGGGACTAGCCGGAATGAGCAGTTCTTC. Residues: CASSQDFGTSRNEQFF.

CDR3 bases: TGTGCCAGCAGCCCCCGAGAGCGGGGCTTCCACGAGCAGTACTTC. Translation: CASSPRERGFHEQYF. The V and J genes are TRBV9 and TRBJ2-7; 7 nucleotides match TRBD2. The V and J ends lost 4 bases and 5 bases, in that order; junction bases with no gene match: 12. Per germline, CDR1 SGDLS and CDR2 YYNGEE. The CDR3 is 15 residues long.

This clone was detected many times. The chain recombines TRBV12-3 or TRBV12-4 with TRBJ2-7; 10 positions match TRBD1. The CDR3 runs 13 residues. J was trimmed by 6 bases and V by 6 bases; bases with no gene match: 5. The CDR3 loop is CASRRTGGFEQYF. The DNA for the CDR3 is TGTGCCAGCAGACGGACAGGGGGGTTCGAGCAGTACTTC.

This chain uses TRBV27 with TRBJ1-2, with D tentatively TRBD1 (6 bases). The CDR3 contains 14 residues. Per germline, CDR1 MNHEY and CDR2 SMNVEV (reference sequence). Between the trimmed V and J ends, which lost 6 bases and 3 bases, there was a span of 14 bases. The CDR3 DNA reads TGTGCCAGCAGGCCCCCGGACAGCCACTATGGCTACACCTTC. Translated, it gives CASRPPDSHYGYTF.

This chain joins TRBV5-4 and TRBJ2-5; 10 positions match TRBD1. The ends lost 3 bases at V and 3 bases at J; junction bases unmatched: 8. Per the germline V gene, CDR1 is SGHNT and CDR2 is YYREEE (reference sequence). The CDR3 has 16 amino acids. The CDR3 loop reads CASSWPGQGQKETQYF. Written as DNA, the CDR3 is TGTGCCAGCAGCTGGCCGGGACAGGGGCAGAAAGAGACCCAGTACTTC.

This rearrangement joins TRBV9 to TRBJ1-1, with D unresolved. The germline gives CDR1 SGDLS, CDR2 YYNGEE. V shed 2 bases and J shed 0 bases, with 8 bases lying between them. The CDR3 sequence is 14 residues long. CDR3 DNA: TGTGCCAGCAGCGTCGACGGAGTGAACACTGAAGCTTTCTTT. This gives the protein CASSVDGVNTEAFF.

Written as DNA, the CDR3 is TGTGCCAGCAATGTGGCAGGTTCCTACGAGCAGTACTTC. As protein: CASNVAGSYEQYF. V gene TRBV6-5 combines with J gene TRBJ2-7; D unresolved. The germline V gene has CDR1 MNHEY and CDR2 SVGAGI. V lost 7 bases, J lost 1 base, and 11 bases lay in between. This CDR3 has 13 residues.

Only one count was recorded for this clone. The CDR3 nucleotides read TGTGCCTGGACCCCCAGGGGCTCCTTTTATGGCTACACCTTC. It codes for CAWTPRGSFYGYTF. V usage is TRBV30 and J usage is TRBJ1-2; D perhaps matches TRBD1 (6 bases). The V gene's germline CDR1 is GTSNPN and CDR2 SVGIG (reference sequence). The CDR3 is 14 amino acids. V was clipped by 4 bases and J by 5 bases, with 17 bases between them.